This T cell receptor beta chain appears in the sequencing data of a study of blood T cell repertoires in COVID-19. Losses at the gene ends were 0 bases for V and 1 base for J; bases not matched to a gene: 6. The germline gives CDR1 MGHRA, CDR2 YSYEKL. The CDR3 loop spans 17 amino acids. Authors' methods: How many nucleated cells were present was estimated from reference gene primer amplification. Assay used: immunoSEQ multiplex PCR; TCRdb lists only in-frame clones, some missing. V and J calls and clone size follow that table, whereas D and trimming were derived from the DNA. This sample has 110,000 to 150,000 clones, with around 80% found just once.

The chain couples TRBV4-1 to TRBJ1-3; 7 bases map to TRBD1. The source material was PBMCs or T cells enriched from blood (not recorded which). This TCR came from a woman in her 50s who had recovered from COVID-19. As DNA, the CDR3 is TGCGCCAGCAGCCAAGACCGGGGACAGATTTCTGGAAACACCATATATTTT. This sequence encodes CASSQDRGQISGNTIYF.